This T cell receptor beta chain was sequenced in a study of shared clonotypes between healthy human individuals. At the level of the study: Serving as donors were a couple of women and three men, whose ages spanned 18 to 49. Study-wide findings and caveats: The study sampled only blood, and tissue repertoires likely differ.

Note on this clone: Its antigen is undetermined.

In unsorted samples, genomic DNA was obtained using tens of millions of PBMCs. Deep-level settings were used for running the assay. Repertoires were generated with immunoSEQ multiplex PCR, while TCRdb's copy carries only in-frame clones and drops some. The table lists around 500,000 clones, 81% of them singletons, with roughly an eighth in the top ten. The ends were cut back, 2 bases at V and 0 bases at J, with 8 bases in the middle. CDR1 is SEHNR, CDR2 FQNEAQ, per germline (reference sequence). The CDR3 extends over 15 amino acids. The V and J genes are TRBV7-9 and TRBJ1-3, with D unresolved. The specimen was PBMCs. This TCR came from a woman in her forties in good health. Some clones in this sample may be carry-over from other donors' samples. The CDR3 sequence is CASSLKGSSGNTIYF. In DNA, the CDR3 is TGTGCCAGCAGCTTAAAAGGGAGCTCTGGAAACACCATATATTTT.